Listed here are 22 T cell receptor beta chains from one sample, sequenced in a study of breast tumors, draining lymph nodes, adjacent tissues. TCRdb processed the multiplex PCR reads anew with MiXCR; each CDR3 protein has one entry. The table lists some 8,500 distinct CDR3 sequences, roughly 41% of them singletons. Sequencing input: tumor-adjacent breast tissue. The receptors were gathered from a female donor with breast cancer. Some clones in this sample may be carry-over from other donors' samples.

J is TRBJ1-6 and V is TRBV2, with D possibly TRBD1 on 5 matching bases. V lost 4 bases and J lost 12, with 13 bases in between. The germline V gene encodes CDR1 SNHLY and CDR2 FYNNEI. This CDR3 region has 13 residues. CDR3: CASSGQTIQPLHF. The CDR3 nucleotides read TGTGCCAGCAGTGGACAGACAATTCAACCCCTCCACTTT.

This clonotype was found many times. J is TRBJ1-2 and V is TRBV5-6, with D perhaps matching TRBD1 (5 bases). The CDR3 totals 14 residues. Trimming removed 3 bases from V and 4 bases from J, with 13 bases in between. The germline gives CDR1 SGHDT, CDR2 YYEEEE. The CDR3 loop reads CASSWGPGRYGYTF. The CDR3, as DNA: TGTGCCAGCAGCTGGGGACCAGGGCGCTATGGCTACACCTTC.

Points on this clonotype: Compared with germline, one end of the junction differs, possibly owing to a read error. The V gene is TRBV10-3, the J gene TRBJ2-2; perhaps TRBD2 as D (5 bases). The CDR3 is 15 amino acids. The germline V gene encodes CDR1 ENHRY and CDR2 SYGVKD. CDR3 sequence reads: CAISEYPSNTGELLF. In DNA, the CDR3 is TGTGCCATCAGCGAGTACCCATCGAACACCGGGGAGCTGCTTTTT.

Within the sample, this clonotype is medium-sized (0.01 to 0.1%). The genes are TRBV12-3 or TRBV12-4 and TRBJ2-7, with D possibly being TRBD1 or TRBD2 (5 bases each). Trimming removed 4 bases from V and 5 bases from J, with 18 bases in between. The CDR3 consists of 15 residues. DNA of the CDR3: TGTGCCAGCAGTTACTACTTGCTGGGACGGGACGAGCAGTACTTC. Protein sequence: CASSYYLLGRDEQYF.

This clonotype is termed medium-sized. This chain uses TRBV3-1 with TRBJ1-6; 7 bases align to TRBD1. Trimming removed 3 bases from V and 9 bases from J; junction bases left unmatched: 5. The CDR3 sequence is 14 residues long. CDR1 is LGHDT, CDR2 YNNKEL, per germline (reference sequence). The CDR3 region is CASSQTGKGSPLHF. Written as DNA, the CDR3 is TGTGCCAGCAGCCAGACAGGGAAAGGTTCACCCCTCCACTTT.

This clonotype is medium-sized in the sample. The rearrangement links TRBV6-5 to TRBJ2-3; no clear D gene. Germline CDR1 MNHEY, CDR2 SVGAGI. V gave up 4 bases and J gave up 2 bases, with 19 bases separating them. The CDR3 has 17 residues. The CDR3 protein is CASSLLTGAGPTDTQYF. CDR3 bases: TGTGCCAGCAGTTTGCTGACTGGCGCCGGACCCACAGATACGCAGTATTTT.

This clonotype counts as medium-sized (0.01 to 0.1%). The V call is TRBV6-5, the J call TRBJ1-2; tentative D call: TRBD1 (6 bases). There are 13 residues in the CDR3. The V and J ends lost 6 bases and 5 bases respectively, with 13 bases between them. In germline, CDR1 is MNHEY, CDR2 SVGAGI. CDR3 nucleotides: TGTGCCAGCAGATCAACAGGGCTTTATGGCTACACCTTC. It is translated as CASRSTGLYGYTF.

The V gene is TRBV7-2, the J gene TRBJ1-2; D perhaps matches TRBD1 (6 bases). Trimming removed 5 bases from V and 0 bases from J, with 16 bases in between. The CDR3 runs 16 residues. Germline V gene data show CDR1 as SGHTA and CDR2 as FQGNSA. The CDR3, as DNA: TGTGCCAGCAGCCCATATCGGACAGAAGCTAACTATGGCTACACCTTC. It encodes CASSPYRTEANYGYTF.

The chain employs TRBV6-1 and TRBJ2-1; a weak D match, TRBD2 (5 bases). Per the germline V gene, CDR1 is MNHNS and CDR2 is SASEGT. V was pared by 8 bases and J by 9 bases, with 29 bases between. The CDR3 sequence is 17 residues long. In DNA form, the CDR3 reads TGTGCCAGCGCCAGGATCCGACAAACTGGACTGCCGGGTGAGCAGTTCTTC. Its protein product is CASARIRQTGLPGEQFF.

Judged by abundance, this clonotype is medium-sized (0.01 to 0.1%). The chain carries TRBV14 and TRBJ2-1; 8 bases map to TRBD2. CDR3 length equals 15 residues. Germline trimming cut 3 bases from V and 9 bases from J; bases unmatched to any gene: 10. Germline V lookup: CDR1 SGHDN, CDR2 FVKESK. Written as DNA, the CDR3 is TGTGCCAGCAGCCATTACAGCGGGAGTGATACTGAGCAGTTCTTC. This codes for CASSHYSGSDTEQFF.

This clonotype has a handful of counts. The genes are TRBV9 and TRBJ2-3, with 13 bases identical to TRBD2. CDR3 length: 18 residues. Looked up from germline, CDR1 is SGDLS and CDR2 is YYNGEE. After removal of 1 base from V and 2 bases from J, the junction contained 7 bases not matched to a gene. The DNA for the CDR3 is TGTGCCAGCAGCGTATGGCTGACTAGCGGGGGGAACACAGATACGCAGTATTTT. Residues: CASSVWLTSGGNTDTQYF.

A few counts support this clonotype. A much larger clone lies one base from this, so it may be a read error. This chain joins TRBV28 and TRBJ2-7; unclear D gene. The germline gives CDR1 MDHEN, CDR2 SYDVKM. Trimming took 1 base from V and 9 from J, leaving 16 bases between them. The CDR3 runs 14 residues. The CDR3 DNA reads as TGTGCCAGCAGTTTATCTTCCCGGGCCCGCGGGCAGTACTTC. It yields the protein CASSLSSRARGQYF.

Remarks on this clonotype: One end of the junction varies from germline; a read error may be responsible. The gene calls are TRBV2 and TRBJ2-2; weak D call: TRBD2 (5 bases). The CDR3 is made up of 15 amino acids. Germline-derived CDR1 and CDR2 are SNHLY and FYNNEI. CDR3 in amino acids: CASTGHFLGTGEPFF. CDR3 DNA: TGTGCCAGCACCGGTCACTTCCTAGGAACCGGGGAGCCGTTTTTT. Looking up the rest from reference TRBV2 and TRBJ2-2 gives the full variable domain: EPEVTQTPSHQVTQMGQEVILRCVPISNHLYFYWYRQILGQKVEFLVSFYNNEISEKSEIFDDQFSVERPDGSNFTLKIRSTKLEDSAMYFCASTGHFLGTGEPFFGEGSRLTVL.

On this clonotype itself: The conserved final phenylalanine or tryptophan is absent from the CDR3, which likely points to a read error. V usage is TRBV11-2 and J usage is TRBJ2-3, with 10 nucleotides matching TRBD2. CDR1 SGHAT and CDR2 FQNNGV come from the germline V gene. The CDR3 sequence is 17 residues long. CDR3 coding DNA: TGTGCCAGCAGCCCCTGGGGATCTAGCGGGGGCACGGATACGCAGTATTCT. Translated, it gives CASSPWGSSGGTDTQYS.

This clonotype is medium-sized. The chain is built from TRBV4-1 and TRBJ2-7, with TRBD2 matching 8 bases. Germline V gene lookup returns CDR1 MGHRA and CDR2 YSYEKL. The CDR3 contains 17 residues. Germline trimming cut 0 bases from V and 2 bases from J; bases unmatched to any gene: 9. The CDR3, as DNA: TGCGCCAGCAGCCAAGATGCGAGCGGGAGTTCGGCCTACGAGCAGTACTTC. This codes for CASSQDASGSSAYEQYF.

This chain links TRBV10-2 with TRBJ2-3; the D gene is possibly TRBD1 (5 bases). The germline CDR1 and CDR2 sequences are WSHSY and SAAADI. V gave up 10 bases and J gave up 2 bases, with 13 bases separating them. This CDR3 contains 13 residues. CDR3 amino acids: CATYDSPTDTQYF. CDR3 coding DNA: TGCGCCACCTATGACAGCCCCACAGATACGCAGTATTTT.

The gene calls are TRBV10-3 and TRBJ1-2, with D uncertain. CDR1 and CDR2 (germline): ENHRY, SYGVKD. V was shortened by 2 bases and J by 4 bases, with 11 bases between the two germline ends. The CDR3 spans 14 residues. This CDR3 is CAISEIPYTYGYTF. CDR3 DNA sequence: TGTGCCATCAGTGAGATCCCCTACACCTATGGCTACACCTTC.

V usage is TRBV28 and J usage is TRBJ2-3; no clear D gene. Germline CDR1 reads MDHEN; CDR2 reads SYDVKM. The CDR3 contains 12 residues. V was clipped by 3 bases and J by 2 bases, with 3 bases between them. CDR3 amino acids: CASSFITDTQYF. The DNA of the CDR3 is TGTGCCAGCAGTTTCATCACAGATACGCAGTATTTT.

This clonotype showed up many times. CDR3 protein: CAWGGSGGANVLTF. The CDR3 DNA reads as TGTGCCTGGGGGGGGTCTGGTGGGGCCAACGTCCTGACTTTC. V and J are TRBV30 and TRBJ2-6, with a tentative D call TRBD2 (6 bases). This CDR3 contains 14 residues. Germline loops: CDR1 GTSNPN, CDR2 SVGIG (reference sequence). The ends were cut back, 5 bases at V and 3 bases at J, with 11 bases in the middle.

This clonotype was seen repeatedly, ten times or more. The chain recombines TRBV6-6 with TRBJ1-5, with 10 nucleotides matching TRBD1. Per the germline V gene, CDR1 is MNHNY and CDR2 is SVGAGI (reference sequence). J was trimmed by 3 bases and V by 0 bases; bases with no gene match: 11. The CDR3 consists of 19 residues. This CDR3 reads CASSYSSGTGVPLNQPQHF. The CDR3 DNA sequence: TGTGCCAGCAGTTACTCTTCCGGGACAGGGGTTCCACTCAATCAGCCCCAGCATTTT.

The chain uses TRBV6-5 and TRBJ2-1; TRBD2 matches 8 bases. The CDR3 consists of 15 residues. The V and J ends lost 6 bases and 0 bases, in that order; junction bases with no gene match: 4. The germline gives CDR1 MNHEY, CDR2 SVGAGI. CDR3 in amino acids: CASRLAVSSYNEQFF. CDR3 in DNA: TGTGCCAGCAGACTAGCGGTCAGCTCCTACAATGAGCAGTTCTTC.

The table lists this clonotype with a few counts. Lacking the conserved final phenylalanine or tryptophan, this CDR3 likely reflects a read error. No DNA is shown, since the ends of the CDR3 on it are uncertain; the CDR3 is the one TCRdb lists. V gene TRBV10-3 combines with J gene TRBJ1-6. Germline V gene sequence: CDR1 ENHRY, CDR2 SYGVKD. The CDR3 numbers 14 amino acids, ends counted. The CDR3 region is CAISESTTNSPFHL.